The 3 T cell receptor beta chains presented below share a single source sample, sequenced in a study of CD4 T cells in relation to SARS-CoV-2 and coronaviruses. The antigens for these receptors are not known. The assay was immunoSEQ multiplex PCR, and TCRdb's table has in-frame clones only and misses some. The sample shows about 40,000 clones, more than 70% of them seen only once. Sequencing was done on a sample of naive CD4+ T cells from PBMCs, cultured in vitro. Subset indicated: naive CD4+ T cells isolated by negative enrichment. These receptor sequences come from an adult with COVID-19.

CDR3 DNA: TGTGCCAGCAGCTTAAGGAGTCTGGGGATCGGGCTTAACAATCAGCCCCAGCATTTT. It yields the protein CASSLRSLGIGLNNQPQHF. The chain is built from TRBV7-8 and TRBJ1-5; D remains ambiguous. Germline values: CDR1 SGHVS, CDR2 FQNEAQ. This CDR3 spans 19 amino acids. V gave up 2 bases and J gave up 3 bases, with 23 bases separating them.

The chain carries TRBV2 and TRBJ2-5, with D possibly TRBD1 on 6 matching bases. Germline loops: CDR1 SNHLY, CDR2 FYNNEI. Trimming cost V 10 bases and J 4 bases, with 13 bases left between them. CDR3 length: 12 residues. In DNA form, the CDR3 reads TGTGCCAACAGGGCCGCCGGAGAGACCCAGTACTTC. Protein sequence: CANRAAGETQYF.

The chain uses TRBV6-6 and TRBJ2-1; 11 bases fit TRBD2. Germline CDR1 is MNHNY and CDR2 is SVGAGI (reference sequence). With V trimmed by 6 bases and J by 8 bases, 9 bases remained unmatched. The CDR3 consists of 15 residues. CDR3 in DNA: TGTGCCAGCAGACCTAGCGGGAGGCAAGTATATGAGCAGTTCTTC. Translation gives CASRPSGRQVYEQFF.